The 26 T cell receptor beta chains listed next were all sequenced from one sample in a study of T cells in Graves' hyperthyroidism and ophthalmopathy. TCR beta CDR3 regions were amplified from RNA. HTBI primers were employed in a first-round RT-PCR of the TCR CDR3. TCRdb recomputed calls from the multiplex PCR reads with MiXCR, one row per CDR3 protein. The data show hundreds of thousands of distinct CDR3 sequences, with roughly 20% seen just once and 35% to 45% held by the top ten. Material: blood. These receptors were taken from a man between 45 and 60 years old with Graves' ophthalmopathy.

In this sample, this clonotype turned up many times. The chain carries TRBV2 and TRBJ2-7; TRBD2 aligns across 9 bases. Trimming cost V 0 bases and J 4 bases; bases outside gene matches: 4. CDR1 and CDR2 from the germline V gene are SNHLY and FYNNEI. The CDR3 spans 15 residues. DNA of the CDR3: TGTGCCAGCAGTGAAGCTAGCGGGAGAGGATACGAGCAGTACTTC. This sequence encodes CASSEASGRGYEQYF.

This clonotype was detected ten times or more. This sequence joins TRBV6-1 and TRBJ1-1, with a weak D call TRBD1 (5 bases). The CDR3 extends over 13 amino acids. Per the germline V gene, CDR1 is MNHNS and CDR2 is SASEGT. V was trimmed by 6 bases and J by 3 bases, leaving 11 bases between them. The CDR3 protein is CASRQGIDTEAFF. CDR3 nucleotides: TGTGCCAGCAGGCAGGGTATTGACACTGAAGCTTTCTTT.

This rearrangement joins TRBV10-2 to TRBJ1-6, with D tentatively TRBD1 (5 bases). Germline values: CDR1 WSHSY, CDR2 SAAADI. V was shortened by 1 base and J by 5 bases, with 6 bases between the two germline ends. CDR3 length: 14 amino acids. The CDR3 loop is CASSEYRNNSPLHF. As DNA, the CDR3 is TGCGCCAGCAGTGAGTACAGGAATAATTCACCCCTCCACTTT.

This clonotype was seen repeatedly, ten times or more. The chain couples TRBV6-2 or TRBV6-3 to TRBJ2-5; 11 positions agree with TRBD2. The V gene's germline CDR1 is MNHEY and CDR2 SVGEGT. V lost 5 bases, J lost 5 bases, and 10 bases stayed unmatched. CDR3 length equals 16 residues. The CDR3 region is CASSQPGLAAQETQYF. The CDR3 DNA is TGTGCCAGCAGTCAGCCGGGACTAGCGGCGCAGGAGACCCAGTACTTC.

CDR3 residues: CASSLLATGSDTQYF. The CDR3 DNA reads TGCGCCAGCAGCTTGTTAGCGACGGGTTCAGATACGCAGTATTTT. This sequence joins TRBV5-1 and TRBJ2-3; weak D call: TRBD2 (5 bases). The CDR3 runs to 15 residues. Trimming took 1 base from V and 4 from J, leaving 13 bases between them. From germline, CDR1 is SGHRS and CDR2 YFSETQ.

This sequence joins TRBV11-3 and TRBJ2-2; tentatively, D is TRBD1 (5 bases). V lost 5 bases to trimming and J lost 8 bases, with 12 bases between them. CDR3 length: 13 residues. Germline loops: CDR1 SGHNT, CDR2 YENEEA. CDR3 region: CASSPTRTGELFF. The CDR3 region has the DNA TGTGCCAGCAGCCCCACACGGACAGGGGAGCTGTTTTTT.

This clonotype has only a few counts. V is TRBV7-9 and J is TRBJ2-4, with 7 bases that match TRBD2. J gave up 3 bases and V 5 bases, and 7 bases lay outside the gene matches. Germline CDR1 reads SEHNR; CDR2 reads FQNEAQ (reference sequence). There are 15 residues in the CDR3. CDR3 bases: TGTGCCAGCAGCCCCGTTAGCGGGCGCAAAAACATTCAGTACTTC. It specifies CASSPVSGRKNIQYF.

This clonotype was seen at least ten times. The genes are TRBV28 and TRBJ2-7; D is tentatively TRBD1 or TRBD2 (6 bases each). Germline V gene sequence: CDR1 MDHEN, CDR2 SYDVKM. CDR3 size: 13 residues. Trimming pared 7 bases from V and 0 bases from J, leaving 10 bases between. CDR3 DNA sequence: TGTGCCAGCACCGGGGGCGGCTCCTACGAGCAGTACTTC. It codes for CASTGGGSYEQYF.

The chain combines TRBV27 with TRBJ2-1; 10 bases agree with TRBD2. With 4 bases clipped from V and 15 bases from J, the junction kept 21 bases outside the gene matches. CDR3 length: 17 amino acids. Germline V gene data show CDR1 as MNHEY and CDR2 as SMNVEV (reference sequence). CDR3 in amino acids: CASSSHDSGGGGTVMFF. DNA of the CDR3: TGTGCCAGCAGTTCTCACGACAGCGGGGGGGGCGGGACAGTTATGTTCTTC.

This clonotype came up many times. This chain joins TRBV6-1 and TRBJ2-1; 9 bases match TRBD2. CDR3 length equals 16 residues. Germline loops: CDR1 MNHNS, CDR2 SASEGT. V was pared by 8 bases and J by 4 bases, with 12 bases of the junction left unmatched. The DNA of the CDR3 is TGTGCCAGCTTCCTAGCGGGGACCTCCCCTTACAATGAGCAGTTCTTC. Encoded protein: CASFLAGTSPYNEQFF.

This clonotype was recorded a few times. The chain employs TRBV9 and TRBJ2-3; TRBD1 aligns across 12 bases. J lost 3 bases, V lost 0 bases, and 2 bases had no gene match. Germline CDR1 reads SGDLS; CDR2 reads YYNGEE. The CDR3 is 16 amino acids. This CDR3 is CASSVEGQGATDTQYF. The CDR3 DNA sequence: TGTGCCAGCAGCGTAGAGGGACAGGGGGCAACAGATACGCAGTATTTT.

This clonotype was seen more than once but under ten times. The CDR3 DNA reads as TGTGCCTGGAGTCCTCCGACAGGGGTTAATAATTCACCCCTCCACTTT. It translates to CAWSPPTGVNNSPLHF. J is TRBJ1-6 and V is TRBV30; 8 nucleotides match TRBD1. CDR1 is GTSNPN and CDR2 is SVGIG in the germline V gene (reference sequence). Trimming cost V 2 bases and J 5 bases; bases outside gene matches: 8. The CDR3 runs to 16 residues.

V is TRBV9 and J is TRBJ2-7, with D unresolved. This CDR3 contains 16 residues. Germline V CDR1 and CDR2: SGDLS, YYNGEE. Trimming cost V 0 bases and J 5 bases, with 18 bases left between them. The chain's CDR3 is CASSVGRASVADEQYF. CDR3 nucleotides: TGTGCCAGCAGCGTAGGAAGAGCTAGTGTGGCCGACGAGCAGTACTTC.

In its sample, this clonotype was seen a few times. The chain couples TRBV6-1 to TRBJ2-7, with 7 bases matching TRBD2. CDR3 length: 15 residues. The V gene end was trimmed by 7 bases and the J gene end by 5 bases; junction bases not matched to a gene: 14. Germline V gene sequence: CDR1 MNHNS, CDR2 SASEGT. CDR3 DNA sequence: TGTGCCAGCAAGGGGTCCGCGGGAGCTATCCACGAGCAGTACTTC. Its translation is CASKGSAGAIHEQYF.

This rearrangement joins TRBV5-6 to TRBJ1-2; 7 bases fit TRBD1. Trimming removed 5 bases from V and 4 bases from J; junction bases left unmatched: 11. Germline V CDR1 and CDR2: SGHDT, YYEEEE. The length of the CDR3 is 15 residues. The CDR3 coding sequence is TGTGCCAGCAGACGTGGGGGGACAGCTCTCTATGGCTACACCTTC. Its protein product is CASRRGGTALYGYTF.

This clonotype was detected once. V is TRBV20-1 and J is TRBJ2-7; 7 positions agree with TRBD2. Germline values: CDR1 DFQATT, CDR2 SNEGSKA (reference sequence). With V trimmed by 7 bases and J by 0 bases, 9 bases remained unmatched. This CDR3 contains 14 residues. The CDR3 sequence: CSVPGPGGSYEQYF. Written as DNA, the CDR3 is TGCAGTGTACCAGGGCCGGGGGGCTCCTACGAGCAGTACTTC.

The chain joins TRBV2 to TRBJ1-2; tentative D call: TRBD1 (5 bases). The CDR3 contains 15 residues. Germline V gene data show CDR1 as SNHLY and CDR2 as FYNNEI. The V and J ends lost 3 bases and 5 bases respectively, with 16 bases between them. The CDR3 here is CASSEAGRREYGYTF. CDR3 coding DNA: TGTGCCAGCAGTGAGGCGGGACGCCGGGAGTATGGCTACACCTTC.

The J gene is TRBJ1-2, the V gene TRBV6-2 or TRBV6-3; 8 nucleotides match TRBD1. Germline-derived CDR1 and CDR2 are MNHEY and SVGEGT. V was clipped by 0 bases and J by 4 bases; unmatched bases: 10. The CDR3 spans 17 residues. The DNA for the CDR3 is TGTGCCAGCAGTTACTCCGGTGCAGGGGGCGCCGGCTATGGCTACACCTTC. This gives the protein CASSYSGAGGAGYGYTF.

The sample holds many counts of this clonotype. This rearrangement joins TRBV18 to TRBJ1-4; no firm D call. Per the germline V gene, CDR1 is KGHSH and CDR2 is LQKENI. With 4 bases removed from V and 5 bases from J, the gap between germline ends came to 14 bases. The CDR3 loop spans 15 amino acids. CDR3 nucleotides: TGTGCCAGCTCACTACGACCCTGGGGAAATGAAAAACTGTTTTTT. Its protein product is CASSLRPWGNEKLFF.

This clonotype has ten or more counts. This chain joins TRBV5-1 and TRBJ1-2; D gene ambiguous. V shed 0 bases and J shed 3 bases, with 12 bases lying between them. Germline V gene data show CDR1 as SGHRS and CDR2 as YFSETQ. The CDR3 spans 15 residues. The CDR3, as DNA: TGCGCCAGCAGCTTGGGAGCCCCAAAGGACTATGGCTACACCTTC. Translated, it gives CASSLGAPKDYGYTF.

This clonotype was counted a few times. The chain couples TRBV30 to TRBJ2-5; a weak D match, TRBD2 (6 bases). Germline V lookup: CDR1 GTSNPN, CDR2 SVGIG (reference sequence). The V end lost 2 bases, the J end lost 0 bases, and 7 bases lay between the germline ends. The CDR3 loop spans 13 amino acids. CDR3 protein: CAWSLAYQETQYF. The DNA of the CDR3 is TGTGCCTGGAGTCTAGCGTACCAAGAGACCCAGTACTTC.

The V call is TRBV20-1, the J call TRBJ1-3, with unresolved D. V gave up 0 bases and J gave up 7 bases, with 13 bases separating them. The germline CDR1 and CDR2 sequences are DFQATT and SNEGSKA (reference sequence). This CDR3 has 14 residues. The CDR3 is CSAREALSSNTIYF. The CDR3 coding sequence is TGCAGTGCTAGAGAGGCCCTAAGCAGTAACACCATATATTTT.

The V gene is TRBV7-6, the J gene TRBJ1-6; no firm D call. Germline V gives CDR1 SGHVS, CDR2 FNYEAQ. With 1 base removed from V and 0 bases from J, the gap between germline ends came to 4 bases. The CDR3 consists of 15 residues. Here the CDR3 DNA reads TGTGCCAGCAGCTTAGGGGACTCCTATAATTCACCCCTCCACTTT. It specifies CASSLGDSYNSPLHF.

This clonotype was seen more than once but under ten times. The rearrangement joins TRBV5-1 to TRBJ1-4; no firm D call. V dropped 6 bases and J dropped 3 bases, with 18 bases sitting between them. There are 16 residues in the CDR3. CDR1 SGHRS and CDR2 YFSETQ come from the germline V gene. The CDR3 DNA sequence: TGCGCCAGCACAACGGGATCCATCACGGCTAATGAAAAACTGTTTTTT. Translating it yields CASTTGSITANEKLFF.

This clonotype has a count of ten or more. CDR3 coding DNA: TGTGCCAGCAGCCAAGTCATCGGACAGGGGGACAATGAGCAGTTCTTC. Its protein product is CASSQVIGQGDNEQFF. The chain uses TRBV14 and TRBJ2-1; 10 nucleotides agree with TRBD1. The J segment lost 5 bases and the V segment lost 1 base, leaving 5 bases of the junction unmatched. Germline V lookup: CDR1 SGHDN, CDR2 FVKESK. The CDR3 spans 16 residues.

This clonotype was seen ten or more times. The V call is TRBV11-2, the J call TRBJ2-1, with 10 bases lining up with TRBD2. With 3 bases clipped from V and 9 bases from J, the junction kept 2 bases outside the gene matches. There are 13 residues in the CDR3. Germline V gene sequence: CDR1 SGHAT, CDR2 FQNNGV. This chain's CDR3 is CASSFSGRGEQFF. The CDR3 DNA reads TGTGCCAGCAGCTTCAGCGGGAGGGGTGAGCAGTTCTTC.